The 28 T cell receptor beta chains presented below share a single source sample, sequenced in a study of T-cell reconstitution after alpha-beta-depleted transplantation in children. TCRbeta library preparation incorporated unique molecular identifiers. TCRdb reanalysed the PCR reads using MiXCR and keeps one entry per CDR3 protein. The sample has about a million distinct CDR3 sequences, 25% to 30% seen once. This sample comprised PBMCs, mostly from graft donor cells, obtained 360 days after TCRalphabeta/CD19-depleted stem cell transplant. The origin of the receptors is a boy less than two years old who had a stem cell transplant for SCID, so the T cells may come from the graft donor.

The V gene is TRBV28, the J gene TRBJ1-1; tentatively, D is TRBD1 (6 bases). The CDR3 has 14 amino acids. V lost 6 bases and J 4 bases, leaving 15 bases between the germline ends. Germline V gene data show CDR1 as MDHEN and CDR2 as SYDVKM. CDR3 protein: CASSPGGDGTEAFF. DNA for the CDR3: TGTGCCAGCAGCCCTGGGGGCGACGGCACTGAAGCTTTCTTT.

CDR3 nucleotide sequence: TGCGCCAGCAGCCAAGGACAGGGGGGCCTTAGCACAGATACGCAGTATTTT. This sequence encodes CASSQGQGGLSTDTQYF. The chain carries TRBV4-1 and TRBJ2-3, with 9 bases fitting TRBD1. This CDR3 is 17 amino acids long. Trimming removed 1 base from V and 0 bases from J; junction bases left unmatched: 5. The germline V gene encodes CDR1 MGHRA and CDR2 YSYEKL.

The rearrangement uses TRBV7-2 and TRBJ2-1, with D perhaps matching TRBD1 or TRBD2 (6 bases each). Trimming took 1 base from V and 9 from J, leaving 13 bases between them. The CDR3 has 14 residues. Germline V gene data show CDR1 as SGHTA and CDR2 as FQGNSA. CDR3 bases: TGTGCCAGCAGCTTAGATAGAGAGGGGGGTGAGCAGTTCTTC. Encoded protein: CASSLDREGGEQFF.

This clonotype has just a few counts. The chain recombines TRBV4-3 with TRBJ2-1; unclear D gene. V dropped 0 bases and J dropped 10 bases, with 10 bases sitting between them. Germline V gene lookup returns CDR1 LGHNA and CDR2 YSLEER. The CDR3 runs 13 residues. The CDR3 here is CASSQDRLKEQFF. The CDR3 coding sequence is TGCGCCAGCAGCCAAGATAGACTGAAGGAGCAGTTCTTC.

The chain couples TRBV29-1 to TRBJ2-7; no clear D. The CDR3 consists of 15 residues. The V gene lost 1 base and the J gene lost 2 bases, with 15 bases spanning the gap. Germline CDR1 SQVTM, CDR2 ANQGSEA. CDR3 nucleotide sequence: TGCAGCGTTGAAGTTAGAAATACCCTAGCCTACGAGCAGTACTTC. Translated, it gives CSVEVRNTLAYEQYF.

The gene calls are TRBV5-1 and TRBJ1-1; TRBD1 might be the D (6 bases). V dropped 3 bases and J dropped 5 bases, with 17 bases sitting between them. The germline V gene has CDR1 SGHRS and CDR2 YFSETQ. The CDR3 is made up of 15 amino acids. In DNA, the CDR3 is TGCGCCAGCAGCTATATACAGGGCCTCGGGACTGAAGCTTTCTTT. This encodes CASSYIQGLGTEAFF.

The chain has TRBV2 and TRBJ2-3; no clear D gene. CDR1 SNHLY and CDR2 FYNNEI come from the germline V gene. The CDR3 runs 13 residues. The V and J ends lost 3 bases and 6 bases respectively, with 10 bases between them. The CDR3 region is CASSESPRDTQYF. CDR3 in DNA: TGTGCCAGCAGTGAGAGCCCGAGGGATACGCAGTATTTT.

This clonotype was seen a handful of times. In DNA, the CDR3 is TGTGCCAGCAGCTTAGCCGACAGTGACAATCAGCCCCAGCATTTT. This sequence encodes CASSLADSDNQPQHF. The rearrangement joins TRBV7-8 to TRBJ1-5; D is perhaps TRBD1 (5 bases). Between the trimmed V and J ends, which lost 0 bases and 3 bases, there was a span of 9 bases. The CDR3 runs 15 residues. Germline V gene sequence: CDR1 SGHVS, CDR2 FQNEAQ.

CDR3 residues: CASSLWGSGGPIDNEQFF. In nucleotides, the CDR3 is TGTGCCAGCAGCTTGTGGGGTAGCGGGGGCCCCATAGACAATGAGCAGTTCTTC. The chain carries TRBV5-6 and TRBJ2-1, with 9 bases fitting TRBD2. The CDR3 sequence is 18 residues long. Losses at the gene ends were 1 base for V and 5 bases for J; bases not matched to a gene: 13. Germline assignment: CDR1 SGHDT and CDR2 YYEEEE.

This chain uses TRBV5-1 with TRBJ2-1; 9 bases are a match to TRBD1. CDR1 and CDR2 from the germline V gene are SGHRS and YFSETQ. J was trimmed by 10 bases and V by 4 bases; bases with no gene match: 18. The CDR3 covers 17 residues. The DNA for the CDR3 is TGCGCCAGCAGCCGAATCCGATCCGGGACAGGGACTTCGGAGCAGTTCTTC. Residues: CASSRIRSGTGTSEQFF.

The table lists this clonotype with a few counts. V usage is TRBV10-3 and J usage is TRBJ2-7, with D uncertain. Trimming removed 2 bases from V and 9 bases from J, with 8 bases in between. Germline V CDR1 and CDR2: ENHRY, SYGVKD. There are 11 residues in the CDR3. CDR3: CAISEPGVQYF. As DNA, the CDR3 is TGTGCCATCAGTGAGCCCGGTGTGCAGTACTTC.

The chain combines TRBV29-1 with TRBJ2-1, with D possibly being TRBD1 (5 bases). V was pared by 6 bases and J by 6 bases, with 18 bases between. The CDR3 covers 14 residues. Germline values: CDR1 SQVTM, CDR2 ANQGSEA. The CDR3 protein is CSVAGSLGRNEQFF. Written as DNA, the CDR3 is TGCAGCGTAGCAGGGTCGTTGGGGCGCAATGAGCAGTTCTTC.

This chain joins TRBV7-2 and TRBJ2-2; D is unclear. CDR1 SGHTA and CDR2 FQGNSA come from the germline V gene. Deletions cut 9 bases from V and 4 bases from J, with 9 bases between. The CDR3 runs 12 residues. Written as DNA, the CDR3 is TGTGCCAGAGGCCAGTCCACCGGGGAGCTGTTTTTT. Translated: CARGQSTGELFF.

This chain links TRBV2 with TRBJ2-7; 8 nucleotides line up with TRBD2. Trimming cost V 7 bases and J 0 bases; bases outside gene matches: 20. CDR3 length: 19 residues. Germline V gives CDR1 SNHLY, CDR2 FYNNEI. The chain's CDR3 is CASTLRTGGFRGSSYEQYF. CDR3 sequence (DNA): TGTGCCAGCACCCTCCGAACGGGGGGGTTTCGCGGGAGCTCCTACGAGCAGTACTTC.

The table lists this clonotype with a few counts. The rearrangement links TRBV12-3 or TRBV12-4 to TRBJ2-7, with 10 bases lining up with TRBD2. Trimming removed 8 bases from V and 3 bases from J; junction bases left unmatched: 4. The CDR3 is made up of 13 amino acids. The CDR3 loop is CASRTSGGYEQYF. CDR3 bases: TGTGCCAGCCGGACTAGCGGAGGCTACGAGCAGTACTTC.

V is TRBV10-3 and J is TRBJ2-1; the match to TRBD1 covers 7 bases. Germline V gene sequence: CDR1 ENHRY, CDR2 SYGVKD. This CDR3 has 16 amino acids. V lost 2 bases to trimming and J lost 1 base; unmatched junction nucleotides: 5. The CDR3 here is CAISEGRGISYNEQFF. The DNA for the CDR3 is TGTGCCATCAGTGAGGGCAGGGGGATTTCCTACAATGAGCAGTTCTTC.

The chain recombines TRBV15 with TRBJ2-7; maybe TRBD2 (6 bases). The CDR3 is made up of 13 amino acids. Trimming took 5 bases from V and 2 from J, leaving 10 bases between them. Germline CDR1 reads LNHNV; CDR2 reads YYDKDF (reference sequence). CDR3 sequence (DNA): TGTGCCACCAGCCGGGACTTAACCTACGAGCAGTACTTC. Amino acid sequence: CATSRDLTYEQYF.

V usage is TRBV27 and J usage is TRBJ2-5, with no clear D. The CDR3 is 13 residues long. Germline CDR1 and CDR2: MNHEY and SMNVEV (reference sequence). Trimming removed 2 bases at V and 5 bases at J, with 9 bases between. CDR3: CASSLKVWETQYF. CDR3 nucleotides: TGTGCCAGCAGTTTAAAGGTCTGGGAGACCCAGTACTTC.

J is TRBJ2-3 and V is TRBV5-1; D uncertain. Germline CDR1 reads SGHRS; CDR2 reads YFSETQ. The CDR3 length is 12 residues. V lost 4 bases to trimming and J lost 5 bases, with 8 bases between them. CDR3 sequence: CASSADGDTQYF. The CDR3 DNA sequence: TGCGCCAGCAGCGCGGACGGAGATACGCAGTATTTT.

This clonotype was seen more than once but under ten times. This rearrangement joins TRBV5-1 to TRBJ1-1; tentative D call: TRBD1 (6 bases). This CDR3 contains 15 residues. Germline loops: CDR1 SGHRS, CDR2 YFSETQ. V shed 4 bases and J shed 0 bases, with 13 bases lying between them. The CDR3 DNA reads as TGCGCCAGCAGCCACGAGGGGGTTCTGAACACTGAAGCTTTCTTT. Protein sequence: CASSHEGVLNTEAFF.

This chain joins TRBV4-2 and TRBJ2-5; either TRBD1 or TRBD2 may fit D (5 bases each). Deletions cut 0 bases from V and 5 bases from J, with 10 bases between. This CDR3 has 14 amino acids. Germline V lookup: CDR1 LGHNA, CDR2 YNFKEQ. Here the CDR3 DNA reads TGTGCCAGCAGCCAAGACGGGGCTCGGGAGACCCAGTACTTC. Translation gives CASSQDGARETQYF.

This clonotype was recorded a few times. The chain is built from TRBV10-3 and TRBJ1-6; no reliable D call. Per the germline V gene, CDR1 is ENHRY and CDR2 is SYGVKD. The CDR3 totals 16 residues. The V end lost 3 bases, the J end lost 0 bases, and 9 bases lay between the germline ends. CDR3 sequence: CAISDGGSSYNSPLHF. For the CDR3, the DNA is TGTGCCATCAGTGATGGAGGAAGCTCCTATAATTCACCCCTCCACTTT.

The gene calls are TRBV7-2 and TRBJ1-5; D call uncertain. CDR3 length: 12 amino acids. Germline CDR1 and CDR2: SGHTA and FQGNSA. The V gene lost 3 bases and the J gene lost 6 bases, with 6 bases spanning the gap. In nucleotides, the CDR3 is TGTGCCAGCAGCTTCGTAGGTCAGCCCCAGCATTTT. Encoded protein: CASSFVGQPQHF.

This clonotype was recorded a few times. CDR3 residues: CASSLAEGRKTQYF. In DNA, the CDR3 is TGTGCCAGCAGCTTAGCAGAAGGGAGGAAGACCCAGTACTTC. This sequence joins TRBV7-8 and TRBJ2-5; D perhaps matches TRBD2 (6 bases). CDR1 is SGHVS and CDR2 is FQNEAQ in the germline V gene. The CDR3 extends over 14 amino acids. Trimming removed 0 bases at V and 6 bases at J, with 11 bases between.

The chain carries TRBV10-1 and TRBJ2-1; TRBD2 is a possible D gene (5 bases). The germline V and J ends were trimmed by 6 bases and 0 bases, with 15 bases remaining between them. The CDR3 runs 16 residues. Germline CDR1 is WNHNN and CDR2 is SYGVQD (reference sequence). In DNA, the CDR3 is TGCGCCAGCAGCCCCCGATACGGAGGCTCCTACAATGAGCAGTTCTTC. Translating it yields CASSPRYGGSYNEQFF.

This clonotype has only a few counts. The chain uses TRBV6-2 or TRBV6-3 and TRBJ1-1; D uncertain. The V gene's germline CDR1 is MNHEY and CDR2 SVGEGT. The CDR3 length is 11 residues. V lost 6 bases to trimming and J lost 6 bases, with 8 bases between them. The CDR3 protein is CASSSFSEAFF. The CDR3 bases are TGTGCCAGCAGCTCCTTTTCTGAAGCTTTCTTT.

At least ten counts were recorded for this clonotype. The chain carries TRBV5-1 and TRBJ2-1, with 10 bases identical to TRBD2. The germline V gene has CDR1 SGHRS and CDR2 YFSETQ. The CDR3 has 15 amino acids. J was trimmed by 9 bases and V by 4 bases; bases with no gene match: 10. The CDR3 region is CASSISAGGPREQFF. The DNA of the CDR3 is TGCGCCAGCAGCATATCAGCGGGGGGGCCGCGTGAGCAGTTCTTC. The full variable domain, rest sourced from reference TRBV5-1 and TRBJ2-1, is KAGVTQTPRYLIKTRGQQVTLSCSPISGHRSVSWYQQTPGQGLQFLFEYFSETQRNKGNFPGRFSGRQFSNSRSEMNVSTLELGDSALYLCASSISAGGPREQFFGPGTRLTVL.

This clonotype was counted ten times or more. The chain links TRBV21-1 to TRBJ1-6; the table assigns TRBD1, which was not confirmed against the DNA. TRBV21-1 is a pseudogene segment. This CDR3 has 16 residues. CDR3 bases: TGTGCCAGCAGCAAAGGGGGGACAATCTTCAGTTCACCCCTCCACTTT. Amino acid sequence: CASSKGGTIFSSPLHF.